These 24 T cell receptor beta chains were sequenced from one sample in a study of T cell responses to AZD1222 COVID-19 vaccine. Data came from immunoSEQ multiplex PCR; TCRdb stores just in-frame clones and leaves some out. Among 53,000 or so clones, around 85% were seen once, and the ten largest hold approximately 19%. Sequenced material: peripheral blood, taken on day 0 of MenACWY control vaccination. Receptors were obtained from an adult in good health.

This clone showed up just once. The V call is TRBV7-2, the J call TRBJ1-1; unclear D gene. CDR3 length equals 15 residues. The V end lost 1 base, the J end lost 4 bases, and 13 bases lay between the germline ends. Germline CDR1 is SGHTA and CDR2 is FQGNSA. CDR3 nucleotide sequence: TGTGCCAGCAGCTTAGGAACCAGCTGGGGCACTGAAGCTTTCTTT. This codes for CASSLGTSWGTEAFF. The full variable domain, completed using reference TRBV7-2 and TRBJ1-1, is GAGVSQSPSNKVTEKGKDVELRCDPISGHTALYWYRQSLGQGLEFLIYFQGNSAPDKSGLPSDRFSAERTGGSVSTLTIQRTQQEDSAVYLCASSLGTSWGTEAFFGQGTRLTVV.

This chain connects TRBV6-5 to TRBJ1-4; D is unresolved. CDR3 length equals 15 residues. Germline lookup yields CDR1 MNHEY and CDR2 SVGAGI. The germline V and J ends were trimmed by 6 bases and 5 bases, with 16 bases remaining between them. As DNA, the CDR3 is TGTGCCAGCAGCAAAGGGAGCAGAAGGAATGAAAAACTGTTTTTT. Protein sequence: CASSKGSRRNEKLFF.

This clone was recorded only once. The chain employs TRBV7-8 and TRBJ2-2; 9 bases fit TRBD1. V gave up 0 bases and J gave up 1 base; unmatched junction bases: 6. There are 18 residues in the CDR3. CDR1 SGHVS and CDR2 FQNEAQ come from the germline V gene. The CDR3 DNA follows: TGTGCCAGCAGCTTAGCGGGGCGACAGGGGGTGAACACCGGGGAGCTGTTTTTT. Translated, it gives CASSLAGRQGVNTGELFF. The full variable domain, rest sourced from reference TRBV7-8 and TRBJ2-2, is GAGVSQSPRYKVAKRGQDVALRCDPISGHVSLFWYQQALGQGPEFLTYFQNEAQLDKSGLPSDRFFAERPEGSVSTLKIQRTQQEDSAVYLCASSLAGRQGVNTGELFFGEGSRLTVL.

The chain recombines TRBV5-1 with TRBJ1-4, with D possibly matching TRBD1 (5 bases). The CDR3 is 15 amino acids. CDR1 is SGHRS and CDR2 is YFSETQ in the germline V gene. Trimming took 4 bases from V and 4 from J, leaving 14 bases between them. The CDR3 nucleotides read TGCGCCAGCAGCGAGACAGTTGCGGGTAATGAAAAACTGTTTTTT. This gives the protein CASSETVAGNEKLFF.

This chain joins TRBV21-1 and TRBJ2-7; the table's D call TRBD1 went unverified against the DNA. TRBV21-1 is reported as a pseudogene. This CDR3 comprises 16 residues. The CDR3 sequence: CASSKKGQGKRYEQYF. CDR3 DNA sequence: TGTGCCAGCAGCAAAAAGGGACAGGGCAAGCGATACGAGCAGTACTTC.

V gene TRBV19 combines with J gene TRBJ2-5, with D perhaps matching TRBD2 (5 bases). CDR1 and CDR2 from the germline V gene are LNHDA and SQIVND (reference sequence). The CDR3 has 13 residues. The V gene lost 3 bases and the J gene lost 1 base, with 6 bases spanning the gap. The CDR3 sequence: CASSILAQETQYF. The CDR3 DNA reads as TGTGCCAGTAGTATTCTAGCCCAAGAGACCCAGTACTTC.

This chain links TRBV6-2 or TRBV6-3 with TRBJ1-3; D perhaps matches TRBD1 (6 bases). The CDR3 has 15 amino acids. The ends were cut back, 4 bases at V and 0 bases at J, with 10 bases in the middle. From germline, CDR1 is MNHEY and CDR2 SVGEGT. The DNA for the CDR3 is TGTGCCAGCAGTTCTCGACAGGACTCTGGAAACACCATATATTTT. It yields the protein CASSSRQDSGNTIYF.

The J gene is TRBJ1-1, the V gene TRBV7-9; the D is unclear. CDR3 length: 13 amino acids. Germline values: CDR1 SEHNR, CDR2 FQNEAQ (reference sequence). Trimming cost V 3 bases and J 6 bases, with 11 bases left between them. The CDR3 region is CASSLVTDAEAFF. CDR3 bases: TGTGCCAGCAGCTTGGTCACGGACGCTGAAGCTTTCTTT.

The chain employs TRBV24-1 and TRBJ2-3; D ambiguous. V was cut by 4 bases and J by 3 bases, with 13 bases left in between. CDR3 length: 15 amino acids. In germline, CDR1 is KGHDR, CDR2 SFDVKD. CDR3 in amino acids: CATSDPALITDTQYF. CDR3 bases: TGTGCCACCAGTGACCCCGCCCTGATTACAGATACGCAGTATTTT.

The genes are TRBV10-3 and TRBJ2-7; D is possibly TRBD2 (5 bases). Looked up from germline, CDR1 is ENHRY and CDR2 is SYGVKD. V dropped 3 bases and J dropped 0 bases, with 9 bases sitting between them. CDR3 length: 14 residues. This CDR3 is CAISDWESSYEQYF. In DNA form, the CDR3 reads TGTGCCATCAGTGATTGGGAGAGCTCCTACGAGCAGTACTTC.

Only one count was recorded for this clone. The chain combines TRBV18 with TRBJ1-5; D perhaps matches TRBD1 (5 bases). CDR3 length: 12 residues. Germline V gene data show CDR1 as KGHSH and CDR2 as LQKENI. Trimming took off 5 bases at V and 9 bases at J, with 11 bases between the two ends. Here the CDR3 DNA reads TGTGCCAGCTCAGACAGCCTTGGGCCCCAGCATTTT. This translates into CASSDSLGPQHF. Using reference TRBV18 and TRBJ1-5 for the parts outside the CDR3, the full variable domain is NAGVMQNPRHLVRRRGQEARLRCSPMKGHSHVYWYRQLPEEGLKFMVYLQKENIIDESGMPKERFSAEFPKEGPSILRIQQVVRGDSAAYFCASSDSLGPQHFGDGTRLSIL.

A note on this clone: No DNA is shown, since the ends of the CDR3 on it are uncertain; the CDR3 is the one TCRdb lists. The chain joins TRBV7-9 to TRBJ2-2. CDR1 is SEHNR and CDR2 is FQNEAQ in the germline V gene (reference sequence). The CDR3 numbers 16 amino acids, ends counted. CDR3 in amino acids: CASSRSITGTPGSCFF.

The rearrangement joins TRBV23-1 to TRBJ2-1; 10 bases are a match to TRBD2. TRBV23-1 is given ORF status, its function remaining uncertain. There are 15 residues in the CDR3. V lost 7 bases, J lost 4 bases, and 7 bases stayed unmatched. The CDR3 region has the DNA TGCGCCAGCACCCGACTACTAGCGGGATACAATGAGCAGTTCTTC. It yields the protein CASTRLLAGYNEQFF.

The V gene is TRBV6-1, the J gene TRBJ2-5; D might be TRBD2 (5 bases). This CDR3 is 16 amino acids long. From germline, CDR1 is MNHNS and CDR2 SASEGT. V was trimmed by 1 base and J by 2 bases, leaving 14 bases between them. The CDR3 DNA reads TGTGCCAGCAGTGAAGTTTCGGGCAGCGGTCAAGAGACCCAGTACTTC. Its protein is CASSEVSGSGQETQYF.

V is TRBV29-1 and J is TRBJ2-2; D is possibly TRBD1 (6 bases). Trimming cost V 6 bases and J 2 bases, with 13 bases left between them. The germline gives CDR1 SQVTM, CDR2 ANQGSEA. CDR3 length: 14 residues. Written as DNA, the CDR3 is TGCAGCGTGAGACAGGCCCTCAACACCGGGGAGCTGTTTTTT. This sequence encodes CSVRQALNTGELFF.

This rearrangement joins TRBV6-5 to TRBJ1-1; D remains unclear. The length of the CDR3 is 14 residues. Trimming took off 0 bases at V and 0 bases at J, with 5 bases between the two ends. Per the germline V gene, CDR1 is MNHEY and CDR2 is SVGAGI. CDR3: CASSYSTLNTEAFF. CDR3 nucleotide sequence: TGTGCCAGCAGTTACTCGACCCTGAACACTGAAGCTTTCTTT.

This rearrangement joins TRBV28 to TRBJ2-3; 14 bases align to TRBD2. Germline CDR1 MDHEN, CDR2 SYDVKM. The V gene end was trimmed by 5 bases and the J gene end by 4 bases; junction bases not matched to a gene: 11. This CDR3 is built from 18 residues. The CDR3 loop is CASSLIGGLAGASDTQYF. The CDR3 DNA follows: TGTGCCAGCAGTCTCATAGGGGGACTAGCGGGAGCATCAGATACGCAGTATTTT.

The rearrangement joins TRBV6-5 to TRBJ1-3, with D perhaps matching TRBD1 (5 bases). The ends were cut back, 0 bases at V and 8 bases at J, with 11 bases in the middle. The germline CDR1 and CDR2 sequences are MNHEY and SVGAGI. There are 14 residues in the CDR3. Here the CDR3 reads CASSYSSREDTIYF. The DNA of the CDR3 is TGTGCCAGCAGTTACTCCAGCAGGGAGGACACCATATATTTT.

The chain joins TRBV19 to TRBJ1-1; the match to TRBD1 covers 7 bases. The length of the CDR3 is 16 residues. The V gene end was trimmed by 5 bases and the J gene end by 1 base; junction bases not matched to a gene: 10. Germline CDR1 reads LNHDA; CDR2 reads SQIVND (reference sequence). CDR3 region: CASSRRRTGENTEAFF. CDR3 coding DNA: TGTGCCAGTAGTCGCAGGCGGACAGGAGAGAACACTGAAGCTTTCTTT.

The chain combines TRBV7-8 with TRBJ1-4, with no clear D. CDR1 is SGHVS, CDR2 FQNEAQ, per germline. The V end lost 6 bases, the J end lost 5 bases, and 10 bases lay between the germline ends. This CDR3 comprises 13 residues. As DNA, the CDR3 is TGTGCCAGCAGACGGGGTCAAAATGAAAAACTGTTTTTT. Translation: CASRRGQNEKLFF.

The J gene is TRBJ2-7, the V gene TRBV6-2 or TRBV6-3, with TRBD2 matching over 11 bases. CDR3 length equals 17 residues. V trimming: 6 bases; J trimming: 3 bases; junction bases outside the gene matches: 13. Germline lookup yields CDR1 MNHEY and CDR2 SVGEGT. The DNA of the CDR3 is TGTGCCAGCAGCCCCCGTAGCGGGAGGGCCGGAAGCTACGAGCAGTACTTC. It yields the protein CASSPRSGRAGSYEQYF.

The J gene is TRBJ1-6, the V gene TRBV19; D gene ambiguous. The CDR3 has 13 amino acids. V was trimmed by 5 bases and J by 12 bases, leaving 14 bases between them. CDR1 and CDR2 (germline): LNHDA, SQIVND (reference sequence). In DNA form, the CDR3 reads TGTGCCAGTAGTCCGAGGCAAGAAAGACCCCTCCACTTT. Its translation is CASSPRQERPLHF.

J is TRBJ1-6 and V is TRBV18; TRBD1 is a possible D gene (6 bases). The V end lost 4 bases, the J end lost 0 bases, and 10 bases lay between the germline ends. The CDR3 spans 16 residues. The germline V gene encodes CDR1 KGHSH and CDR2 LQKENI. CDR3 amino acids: CASSQKDSSYNSPLHF. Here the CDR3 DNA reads TGTGCCAGCTCACAGAAGGACAGCTCCTATAATTCACCCCTCCACTTT.

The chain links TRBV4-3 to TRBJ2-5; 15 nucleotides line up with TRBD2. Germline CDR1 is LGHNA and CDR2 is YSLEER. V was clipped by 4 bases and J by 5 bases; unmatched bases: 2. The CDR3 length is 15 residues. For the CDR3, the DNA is TGCGCCAGCAGCCGAGGACTAGCGGGAGGGGAGACCCAGTACTTC. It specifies CASSRGLAGGETQYF.